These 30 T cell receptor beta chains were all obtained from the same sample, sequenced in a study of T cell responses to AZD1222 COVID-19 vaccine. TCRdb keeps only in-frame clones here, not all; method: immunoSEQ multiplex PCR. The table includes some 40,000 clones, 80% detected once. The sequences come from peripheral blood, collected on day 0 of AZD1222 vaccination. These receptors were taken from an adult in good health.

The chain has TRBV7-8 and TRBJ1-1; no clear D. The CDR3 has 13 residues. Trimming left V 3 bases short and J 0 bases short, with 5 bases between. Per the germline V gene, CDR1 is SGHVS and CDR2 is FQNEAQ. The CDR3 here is CASSFTVNTEAFF. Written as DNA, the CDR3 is TGTGCCAGCAGCTTTACGGTGAACACTGAAGCTTTCTTT.

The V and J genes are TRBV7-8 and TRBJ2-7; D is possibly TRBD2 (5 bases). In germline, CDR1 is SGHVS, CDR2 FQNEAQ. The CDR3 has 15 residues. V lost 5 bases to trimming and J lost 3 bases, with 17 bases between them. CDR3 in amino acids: CASSPLGGRGYEQYF. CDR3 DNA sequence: TGTGCCAGCAGCCCCCTGGGCGGGCGCGGCTACGAGCAGTACTTC.

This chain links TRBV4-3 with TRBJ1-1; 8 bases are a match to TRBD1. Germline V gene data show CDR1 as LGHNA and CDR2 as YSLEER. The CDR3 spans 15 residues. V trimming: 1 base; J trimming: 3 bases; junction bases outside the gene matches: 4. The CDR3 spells CASSQGNRGYTEAFF. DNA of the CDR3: TGCGCCAGCAGCCAAGGTAACAGGGGGTACACTGAAGCTTTCTTT.

CDR3 DNA: TGTGCCAGCAGTGATCAGGGACTGGAGCAGTACTTC. Protein: CASSDQGLEQYF. The V call is TRBV2, the J call TRBJ2-7; D may be TRBD2 (6 bases). CDR1 and CDR2 from the germline V gene are SNHLY and FYNNEI. Trimming removed 3 bases from V and 7 bases from J, with 10 bases in between. The length of the CDR3 is 12 residues.

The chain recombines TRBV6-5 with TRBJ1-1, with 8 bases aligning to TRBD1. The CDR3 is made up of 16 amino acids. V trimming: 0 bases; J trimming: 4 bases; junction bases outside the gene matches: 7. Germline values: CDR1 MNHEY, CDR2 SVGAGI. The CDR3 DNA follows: TGTGCCAGCAGTTACTCTGCAGGGGGCGGCGGCACTGAAGCTTTCTTT. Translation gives CASSYSAGGGGTEAFF.

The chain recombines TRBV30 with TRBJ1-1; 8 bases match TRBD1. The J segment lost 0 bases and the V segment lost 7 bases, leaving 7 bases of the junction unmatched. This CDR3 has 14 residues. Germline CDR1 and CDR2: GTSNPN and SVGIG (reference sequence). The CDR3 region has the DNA TGTGCCTCGATCCCGGACAGGGTGAACACTGAAGCTTTCTTT. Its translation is CASIPDRVNTEAFF.

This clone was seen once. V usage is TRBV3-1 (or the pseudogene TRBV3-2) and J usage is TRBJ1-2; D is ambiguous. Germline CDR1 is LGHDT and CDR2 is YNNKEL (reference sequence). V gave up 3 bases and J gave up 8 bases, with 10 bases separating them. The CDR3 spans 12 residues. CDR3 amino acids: CASSHQTGGYTF. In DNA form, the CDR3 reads TGTGCCAGCAGCCACCAGACGGGGGGCTACACCTTC.

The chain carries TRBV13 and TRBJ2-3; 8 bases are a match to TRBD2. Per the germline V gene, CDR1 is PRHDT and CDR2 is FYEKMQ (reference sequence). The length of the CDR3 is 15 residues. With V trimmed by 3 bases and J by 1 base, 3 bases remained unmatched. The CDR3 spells CASSFGGARTDTQYF. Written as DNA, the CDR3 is TGTGCCAGCAGCTTCGGGGGGGCCCGCACAGATACGCAGTATTTT.

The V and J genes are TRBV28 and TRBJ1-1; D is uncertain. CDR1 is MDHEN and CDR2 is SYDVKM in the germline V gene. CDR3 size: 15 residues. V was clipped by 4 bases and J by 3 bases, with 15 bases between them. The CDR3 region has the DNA TGTGCCAGCAGTTCCCGCGTGACGGCGGACACTGAAGCTTTCTTT. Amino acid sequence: CASSSRVTADTEAFF. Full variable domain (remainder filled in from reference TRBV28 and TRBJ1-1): DVKVTQSSRYLVKRTGEKVFLECVQDMDHENMFWYRQDPGLGLRLIYFSYDVKMKEKGDIPEGYSVSREKKERFSLILESASTNQTSMYLCASSSRVTADTEAFFGQGTRLTVV.

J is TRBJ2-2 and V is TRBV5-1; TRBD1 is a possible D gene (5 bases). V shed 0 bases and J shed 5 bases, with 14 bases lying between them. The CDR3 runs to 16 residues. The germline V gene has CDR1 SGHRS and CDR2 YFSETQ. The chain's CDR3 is CASSLVAGHETGELFF. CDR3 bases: TGCGCCAGCAGCTTGGTCGCCGGACATGAGACCGGGGAGCTGTTTTTT.

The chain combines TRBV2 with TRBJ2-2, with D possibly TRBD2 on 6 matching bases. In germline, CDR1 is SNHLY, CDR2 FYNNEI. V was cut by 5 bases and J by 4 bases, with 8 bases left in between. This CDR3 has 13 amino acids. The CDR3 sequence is CASSMGGTGELFF. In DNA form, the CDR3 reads TGTGCCAGCAGTATGGGAGGCACCGGGGAGCTGTTTTTT.

DNA of the CDR3: TGTGCCAGCAGTTATAGAACTGGAAACACCATATATTTT. Translating it yields CASSYRTGNTIYF. The chain recombines TRBV6-5 with TRBJ1-3; D unclear. CDR1 is MNHEY and CDR2 is SVGAGI in the germline V gene. The CDR3 is 13 residues long. V lost 3 bases and J 2 bases, leaving 5 bases between the germline ends.

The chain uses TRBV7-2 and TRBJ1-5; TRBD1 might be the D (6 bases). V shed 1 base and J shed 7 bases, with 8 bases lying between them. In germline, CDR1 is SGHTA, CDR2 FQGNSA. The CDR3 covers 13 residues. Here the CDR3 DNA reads TGTGCCAGCAGCTTAGTGGGGGCCCAGCCCCAGCATTTT. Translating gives CASSLVGAQPQHF.

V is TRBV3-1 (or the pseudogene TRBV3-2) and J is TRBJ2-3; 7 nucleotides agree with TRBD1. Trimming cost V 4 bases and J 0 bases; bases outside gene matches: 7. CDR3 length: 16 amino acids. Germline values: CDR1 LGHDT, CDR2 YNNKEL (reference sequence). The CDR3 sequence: CASSPGTEASTDTQYF. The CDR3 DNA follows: TGTGCCAGCAGCCCGGGGACAGAGGCCAGCACAGATACGCAGTATTTT.

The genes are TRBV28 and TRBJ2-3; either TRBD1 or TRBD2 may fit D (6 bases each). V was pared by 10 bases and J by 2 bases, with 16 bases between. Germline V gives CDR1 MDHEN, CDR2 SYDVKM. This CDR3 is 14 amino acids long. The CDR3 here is CATGGTSTTDTQYF. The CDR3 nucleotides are TGTGCCACCGGCGGGACATCTACCACAGATACGCAGTATTTT.

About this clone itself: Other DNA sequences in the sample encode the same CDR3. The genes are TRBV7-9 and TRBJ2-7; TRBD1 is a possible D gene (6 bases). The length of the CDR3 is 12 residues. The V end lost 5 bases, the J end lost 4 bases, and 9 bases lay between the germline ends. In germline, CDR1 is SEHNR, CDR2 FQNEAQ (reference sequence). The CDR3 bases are TGTGCCAGCAGCCCCACAGGGTACGAGCAGTACTTC. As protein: CASSPTGYEQYF.

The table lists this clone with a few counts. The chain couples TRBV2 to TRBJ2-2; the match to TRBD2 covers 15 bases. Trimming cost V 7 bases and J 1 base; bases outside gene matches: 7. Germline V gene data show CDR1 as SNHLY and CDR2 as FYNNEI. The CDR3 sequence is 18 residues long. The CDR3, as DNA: TGTGCCAGCAACCCTGGACTAGCGGGGGGGCGGAACACCGGGGAGCTGTTTTTT. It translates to CASNPGLAGGRNTGELFF.

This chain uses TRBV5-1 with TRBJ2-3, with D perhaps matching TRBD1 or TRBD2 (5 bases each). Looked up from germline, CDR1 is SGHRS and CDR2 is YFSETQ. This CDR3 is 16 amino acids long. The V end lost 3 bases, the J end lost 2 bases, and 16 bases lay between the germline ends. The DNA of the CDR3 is TGCGCCAGCAGCTGGGGCCGGGATTTTCTCACAGATACGCAGTATTTT. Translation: CASSWGRDFLTDTQYF. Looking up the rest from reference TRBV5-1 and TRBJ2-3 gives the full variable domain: KAGVTQTPRYLIKTRGQQVTLSCSPISGHRSVSWYQQTPGQGLQFLFEYFSETQRNKGNFPGRFSGRQFSNSRSEMNVSTLELGDSALYLCASSWGRDFLTDTQYFGPGTRLTVL.

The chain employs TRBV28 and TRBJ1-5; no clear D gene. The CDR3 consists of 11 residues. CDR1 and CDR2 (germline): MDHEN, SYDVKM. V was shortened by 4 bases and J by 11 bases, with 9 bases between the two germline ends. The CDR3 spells CASSYLGSQHF. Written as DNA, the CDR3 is TGTGCCAGCAGTTACTTGGGTTCCCAGCATTTT.

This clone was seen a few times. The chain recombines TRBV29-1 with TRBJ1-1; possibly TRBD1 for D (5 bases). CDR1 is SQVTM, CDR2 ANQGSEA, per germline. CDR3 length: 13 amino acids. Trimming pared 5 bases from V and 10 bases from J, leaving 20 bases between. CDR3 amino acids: CSVRTRGDTGAFF. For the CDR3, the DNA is TGCAGCGTTAGAACACGAGGGGATACCGGAGCTTTCTTT.

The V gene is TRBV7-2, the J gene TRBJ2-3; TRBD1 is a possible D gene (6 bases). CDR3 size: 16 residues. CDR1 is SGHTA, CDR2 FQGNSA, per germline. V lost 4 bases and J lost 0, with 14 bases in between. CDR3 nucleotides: TGTGCCAGCAGCTCCCGTAGAGGGGGAAGCACAGATACGCAGTATTTT. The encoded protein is CASSSRRGGSTDTQYF.

CDR3 region: CASSIDLGAYQPQHF. CDR3 DNA sequence: TGTGCCAGTAGTATAGATCTAGGGGCCTATCAGCCCCAGCATTTT. The rearrangement uses TRBV19 and TRBJ1-5; TRBD1 is a possible D gene (5 bases). The V gene lost 0 bases and the J gene lost 5 bases, with 11 bases spanning the gap. Looked up from germline, CDR1 is LNHDA and CDR2 is SQIVND (reference sequence). This CDR3 is built from 15 residues. The entire variable domain, with the rest obtained from reference TRBV19 and TRBJ1-5, is as follows: DGGITQSPKYLFRKEGQNVTLSCEQNLNHDAMYWYRQDPGQGLRLIYYSQIVNDFQKGDIAEGYSVSREKKESFPLTVTSAQKNPTAFYLCASSIDLGAYQPQHFGDGTRLSIL.

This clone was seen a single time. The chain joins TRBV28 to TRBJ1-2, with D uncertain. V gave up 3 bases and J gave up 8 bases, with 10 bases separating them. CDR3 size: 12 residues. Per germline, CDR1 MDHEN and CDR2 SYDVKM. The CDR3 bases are TGTGCCAGCAGTTTGCTCCGAGGGGGCTACACCTTC. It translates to CASSLLRGGYTF.

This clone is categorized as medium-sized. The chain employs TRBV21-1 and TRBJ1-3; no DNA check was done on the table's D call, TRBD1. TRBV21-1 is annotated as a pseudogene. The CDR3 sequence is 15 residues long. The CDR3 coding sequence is TGTGCCAGCAGCAATCATCCAGTCTCTGGAAACACCATATATTTT. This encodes CASSNHPVSGNTIYF.

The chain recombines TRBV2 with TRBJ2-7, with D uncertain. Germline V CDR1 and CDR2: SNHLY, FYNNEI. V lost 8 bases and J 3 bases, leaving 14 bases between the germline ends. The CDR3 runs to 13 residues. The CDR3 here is CASLPGAYYEQYF. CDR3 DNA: TGTGCCAGCCTGCCAGGCGCCTACTACGAGCAGTACTTC.

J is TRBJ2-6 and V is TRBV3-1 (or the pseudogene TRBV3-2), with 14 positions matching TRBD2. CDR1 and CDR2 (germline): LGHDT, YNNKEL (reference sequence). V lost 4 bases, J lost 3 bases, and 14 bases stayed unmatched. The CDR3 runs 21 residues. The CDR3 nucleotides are TGTGCCAGCAGCCGGACACTTGGACTAGCGGGGGGTTTAGGTGGGGCCAACGTCCTGACTTTC. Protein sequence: CASSRTLGLAGGLGGANVLTF.

In DNA form, the CDR3 reads TGTGCCAGCAGCGTAGACGTGGCGGGACACCCTAATTCACCCCTCCACTTT. Translated, it gives CASSVDVAGHPNSPLHF. The V gene is TRBV9, the J gene TRBJ1-6, with D perhaps matching TRBD1 (6 bases). Germline V gene data show CDR1 as SGDLS and CDR2 as YYNGEE. The CDR3 extends over 17 amino acids. V was trimmed by 0 bases and J by 6 bases, leaving 16 bases between them.

CDR3 sequence (DNA): TGCGCCAGCAGCCAAGAGAGAGAGACCCAGTACTTC. Translating gives CASSQERETQYF. The chain combines TRBV4-1 with TRBJ2-5; no clear D gene. Germline assignment: CDR1 MGHRA and CDR2 YSYEKL. Trimming pared 0 bases from V and 4 bases from J, leaving 3 bases between. The CDR3 spans 12 residues.

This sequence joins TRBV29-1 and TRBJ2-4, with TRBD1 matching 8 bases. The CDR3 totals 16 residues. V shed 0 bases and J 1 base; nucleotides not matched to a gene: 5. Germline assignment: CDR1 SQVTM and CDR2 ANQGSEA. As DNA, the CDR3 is TGCAGCGTTGAAGACGACAGGGGACTTGCCAAAAACATTCAGTACTTC. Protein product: CSVEDDRGLAKNIQYF.

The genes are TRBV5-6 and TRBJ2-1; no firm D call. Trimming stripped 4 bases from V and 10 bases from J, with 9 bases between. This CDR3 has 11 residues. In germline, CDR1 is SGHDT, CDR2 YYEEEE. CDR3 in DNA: TGTGCCAGCAGCCGGCACACCGAGCAGTTCTTC. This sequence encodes CASSRHTEQFF.